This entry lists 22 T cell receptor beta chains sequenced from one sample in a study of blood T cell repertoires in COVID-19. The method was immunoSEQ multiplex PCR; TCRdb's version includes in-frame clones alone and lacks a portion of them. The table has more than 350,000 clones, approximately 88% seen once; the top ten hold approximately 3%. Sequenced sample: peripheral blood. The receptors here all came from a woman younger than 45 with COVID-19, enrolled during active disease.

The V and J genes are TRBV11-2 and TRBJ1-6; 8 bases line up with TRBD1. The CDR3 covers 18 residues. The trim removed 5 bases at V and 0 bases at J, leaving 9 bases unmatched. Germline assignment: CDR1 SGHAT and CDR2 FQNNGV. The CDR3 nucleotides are TGTGCCAGCAGCAACGAGGACAGGGCGAGCTCCTATAATTCACCCCTCCACTTT. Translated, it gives CASSNEDRASSYNSPLHF.

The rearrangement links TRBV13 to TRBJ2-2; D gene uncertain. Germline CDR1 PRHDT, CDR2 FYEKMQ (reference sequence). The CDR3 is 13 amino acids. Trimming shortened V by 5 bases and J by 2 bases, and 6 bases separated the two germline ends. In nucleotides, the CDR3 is TGTGCCAGCAGCATCCAAAACACCGGGGAGCTGTTTTTT. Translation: CASSIQNTGELFF.

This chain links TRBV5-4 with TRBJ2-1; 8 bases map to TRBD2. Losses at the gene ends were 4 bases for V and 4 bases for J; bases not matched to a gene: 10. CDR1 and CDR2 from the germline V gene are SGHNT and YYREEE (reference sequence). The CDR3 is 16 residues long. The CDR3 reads CASSPTGGPSYNEQFF. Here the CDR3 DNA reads TGTGCCAGCAGCCCGACGGGGGGGCCGTCGTACAATGAGCAGTTCTTC.

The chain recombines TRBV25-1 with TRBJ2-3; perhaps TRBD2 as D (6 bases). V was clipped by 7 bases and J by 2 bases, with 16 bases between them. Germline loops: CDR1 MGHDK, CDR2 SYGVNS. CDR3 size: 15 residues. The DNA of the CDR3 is TGTGCCAGCACCCCCCGGGACTTGACCACAGATACGCAGTATTTT. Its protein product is CASTPRDLTTDTQYF.

The CDR3 DNA reads as TGTGCCAGCTACAGACAGGGGGCTCGTGGCTACACCTTC. It yields the protein CASYRQGARGYTF. The chain carries TRBV12-3 or TRBV12-4 and TRBJ1-2; 10 nucleotides agree with TRBD1. The V gene end was trimmed by 8 bases and the J gene end by 7 bases; junction bases not matched to a gene: 7. CDR3 length: 13 amino acids.

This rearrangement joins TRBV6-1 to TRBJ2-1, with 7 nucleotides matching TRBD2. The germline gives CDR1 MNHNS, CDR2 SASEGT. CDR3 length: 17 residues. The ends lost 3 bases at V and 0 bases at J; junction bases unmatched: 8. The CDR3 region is CASSDFPSGNSYNEQFF. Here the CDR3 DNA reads TGTGCCAGCAGTGATTTCCCTAGCGGAAACTCCTACAATGAGCAGTTCTTC.

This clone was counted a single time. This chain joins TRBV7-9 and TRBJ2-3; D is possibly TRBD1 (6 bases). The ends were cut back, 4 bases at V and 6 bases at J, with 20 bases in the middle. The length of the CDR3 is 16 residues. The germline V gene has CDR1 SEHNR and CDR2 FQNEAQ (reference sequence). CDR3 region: CASSSSLGATRDTQYF. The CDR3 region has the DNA TGTGCCAGCAGCTCCTCGTTGGGGGCCACCCGGGATACGCAGTATTTT.

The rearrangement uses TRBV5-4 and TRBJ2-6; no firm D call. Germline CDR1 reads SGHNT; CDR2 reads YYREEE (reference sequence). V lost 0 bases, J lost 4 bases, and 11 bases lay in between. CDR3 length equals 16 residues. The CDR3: CASSLGAASGANVLTF. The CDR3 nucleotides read TGTGCCAGCAGCTTGGGTGCGGCCTCCGGGGCCAACGTCCTGACTTTC. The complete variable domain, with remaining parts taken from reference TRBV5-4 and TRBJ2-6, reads ETGVTQSPTHLIKTRGQQVTLRCSSQSGHNTVSWYQQALGQGPQFIFQYYREEENGRGNFPPRFSGLQFPNYSSELNVNALELDDSALYLCASSLGAASGANVLTFGAGSRLTVL.

CDR3 bases: TGTGCCAGCAGCGAAATGACCGGGGCAGGGGGCGAGACCCAGTACTTC. This encodes CASSEMTGAGGETQYF. The V call is TRBV7-8, the J call TRBJ2-5, with 8 bases that match TRBD1. The CDR3 spans 16 residues. Germline CDR1 and CDR2: SGHVS and FQNEAQ. V dropped 5 bases and J dropped 5; count of bases not matched to a gene: 13.

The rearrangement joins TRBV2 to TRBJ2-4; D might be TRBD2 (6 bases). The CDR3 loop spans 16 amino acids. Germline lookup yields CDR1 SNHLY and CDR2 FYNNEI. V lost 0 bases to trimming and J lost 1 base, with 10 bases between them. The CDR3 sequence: CASSEASGGAKNIQYF. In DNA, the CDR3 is TGTGCCAGCAGTGAAGCGTCAGGAGGGGCCAAAAACATTCAGTACTTC.

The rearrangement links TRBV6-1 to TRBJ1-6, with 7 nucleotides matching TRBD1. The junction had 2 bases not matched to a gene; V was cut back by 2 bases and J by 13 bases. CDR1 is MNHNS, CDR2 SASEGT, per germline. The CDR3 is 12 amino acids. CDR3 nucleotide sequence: TGTGCCAGCAGTGAATTGGGACAGCCCCTCCACTTT. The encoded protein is CASSELGQPLHF.

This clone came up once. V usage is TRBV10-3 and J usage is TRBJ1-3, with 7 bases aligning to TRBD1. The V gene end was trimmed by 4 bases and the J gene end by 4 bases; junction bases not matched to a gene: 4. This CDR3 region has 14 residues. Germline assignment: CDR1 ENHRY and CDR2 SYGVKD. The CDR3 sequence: CAISAGGKGNTIYF. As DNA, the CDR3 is TGTGCCATCAGTGCAGGGGGAAAAGGAAACACCATATATTTT.

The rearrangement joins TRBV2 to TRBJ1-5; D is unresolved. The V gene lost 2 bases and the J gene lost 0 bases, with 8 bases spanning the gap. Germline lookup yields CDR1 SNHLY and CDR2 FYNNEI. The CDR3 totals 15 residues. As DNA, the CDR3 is TGTGCCAGCAGTGAATTGAGGGATAGCAATCAGCCCCAGCATTTT. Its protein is CASSELRDSNQPQHF.

The CDR3 loop reads CASSLQGVGYTF. The DNA of the CDR3 is TGTGCCAGCAGCCTACAGGGGGTGGGCTACACCTTC. This chain links TRBV7-9 with TRBJ1-2, with 8 bases lining up with TRBD1. The CDR3 has 12 amino acids. Losses at the gene ends were 5 bases for V and 8 bases for J; bases not matched to a gene: 4. Germline V gives CDR1 SEHNR, CDR2 FQNEAQ (reference sequence).

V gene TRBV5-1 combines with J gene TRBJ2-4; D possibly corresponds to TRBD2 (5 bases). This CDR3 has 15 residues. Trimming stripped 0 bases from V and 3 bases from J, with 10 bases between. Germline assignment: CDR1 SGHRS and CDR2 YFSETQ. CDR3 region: CASSLAGLDKNIQYF. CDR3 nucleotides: TGCGCCAGCAGCTTGGCGGGGTTGGACAAAAACATTCAGTACTTC.

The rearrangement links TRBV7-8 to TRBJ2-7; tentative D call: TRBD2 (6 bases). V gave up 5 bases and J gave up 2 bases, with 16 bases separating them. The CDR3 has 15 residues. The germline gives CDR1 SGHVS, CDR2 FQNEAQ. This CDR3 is CASSTGDPTTYEQYV. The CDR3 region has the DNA TGTGCCAGCAGCACGGGGGATCCAACTACCTACGAGCAGTACGTC.

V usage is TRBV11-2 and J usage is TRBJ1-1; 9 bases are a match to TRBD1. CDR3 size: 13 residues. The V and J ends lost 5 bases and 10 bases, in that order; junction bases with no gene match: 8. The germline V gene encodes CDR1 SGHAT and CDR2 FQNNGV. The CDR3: CASSRQGEVGAFF. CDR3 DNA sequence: TGTGCCAGCAGCCGACAGGGGGAGGTTGGAGCTTTCTTT.

The DNA of the CDR3 is TGCGCCAGCAGCCAATACACAGGGGAGGCGAACACCGGGGAGCTGTTTTTT. Protein product: CASSQYTGEANTGELFF. The chain has TRBV4-3 and TRBJ2-2; a weak D match, TRBD1 (7 bases). V lost 2 bases and J 0 bases, leaving 13 bases between the germline ends. Germline V gene data show CDR1 as LGHNA and CDR2 as YSLEER. CDR3 size: 17 residues.

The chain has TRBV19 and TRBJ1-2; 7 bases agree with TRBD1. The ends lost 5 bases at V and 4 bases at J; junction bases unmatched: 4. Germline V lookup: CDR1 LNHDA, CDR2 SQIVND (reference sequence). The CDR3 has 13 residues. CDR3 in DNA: TGTGCCAGTAGTCGTGACAGGGCCTATGGCTACACCTTC. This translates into CASSRDRAYGYTF.

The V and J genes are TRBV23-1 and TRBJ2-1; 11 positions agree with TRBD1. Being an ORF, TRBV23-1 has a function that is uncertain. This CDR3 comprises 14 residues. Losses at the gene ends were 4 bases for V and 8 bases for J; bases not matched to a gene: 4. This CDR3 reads CASSPGQGADEQFF. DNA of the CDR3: TGCGCCAGCAGTCCTGGACAGGGGGCTGATGAGCAGTTCTTC.

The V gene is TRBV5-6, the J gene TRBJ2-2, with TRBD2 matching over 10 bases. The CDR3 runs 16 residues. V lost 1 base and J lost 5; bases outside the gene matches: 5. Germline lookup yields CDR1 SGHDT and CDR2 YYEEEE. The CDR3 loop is CASSLSSGSWTGELFF. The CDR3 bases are TGTGCCAGCAGCTTGTCTAGCGGGAGTTGGACCGGGGAGCTGTTTTTT.

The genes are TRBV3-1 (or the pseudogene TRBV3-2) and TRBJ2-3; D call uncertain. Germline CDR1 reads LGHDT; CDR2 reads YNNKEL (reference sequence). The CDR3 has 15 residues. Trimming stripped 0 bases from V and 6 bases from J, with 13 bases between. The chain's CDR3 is CASSQEVARRDTQYF. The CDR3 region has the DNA TGTGCCAGCAGCCAAGAGGTGGCACGGCGGGATACGCAGTATTTT.